The 8 T cell receptor beta chains in this list originate from one sample, sequenced in a study of radiotherapy plus CTLA-4 blockade in lung cancer. Clones were read by immunoSEQ multiplex PCR, and TCRdb kept only the in-frame ones, dropping some. The table includes 55,000 to 85,000 clones, more than 70% detected once. The sequenced sample was peripheral blood, obtained from a patient treated with radiotherapy plus ipilimumab. These receptors were obtained from a human donor with non-small cell lung cancer whose response to radiotherapy plus ipilimumab could not be evaluated. Some clones in this sample may be carry-over from other donors' samples.

J is TRBJ1-1 and V is TRBV7-3, with D possibly matching TRBD1 (6 bases). With 5 bases removed from V and 7 bases from J, the gap between germline ends came to 14 bases. Germline V gives CDR1 SGHTA, CDR2 FQGTGA. This CDR3 has 13 residues. DNA for the CDR3: TGTGCCAGCAGCCCGCGGGGGCGGGGTGAAGCTTTCTTT. It translates to CASSPRGRGEAFF. Full variable domain (remainder filled in from reference TRBV7-3 and TRBJ1-1): GAGVSQTPSNKVTEKGKYVELRCDPISGHTALYWYRQSLGQGPEFLIYFQGTGAADDSGLPNDRFFAVRPEGSVSTLKIQRTERGDSAVYLCASSPRGRGEAFFGQGTRLTVV.

V usage is TRBV5-1 and J usage is TRBJ1-4, with TRBD1 matching 10 bases. The CDR3 is 14 amino acids. J lost 8 bases, V lost 4 bases, and 5 bases had no gene match. Per germline, CDR1 SGHRS and CDR2 YFSETQ. The CDR3 region is CASSETGGAEKLFF. The CDR3 DNA reads TGCGCCAGCAGCGAGACAGGGGGCGCGGAAAAACTGTTTTTT.

Written as DNA, the CDR3 is TGTGCCAGCAATAAGCTAACCTACAATGAGCAGTTCTTC. Translating gives CASNKLTYNEQFF. The rearrangement uses TRBV5-6 and TRBJ2-1; no clear D gene. V was trimmed by 6 bases and J by 2 bases, leaving 9 bases between them. The CDR3 runs to 13 residues. Germline loops: CDR1 SGHDT, CDR2 YYEEEE.

This chain connects TRBV19 to TRBJ1-1; D ambiguous. The CDR3 extends over 15 amino acids. CDR1 LNHDA and CDR2 SQIVND come from the germline V gene (reference sequence). Trimming took off 3 bases at V and 5 bases at J, with 16 bases between the two ends. CDR3 nucleotides: TGTGCCAGTAGTATTAAAGCCCAGCTAGGTACTGAAGCTTTCTTT. It translates to CASSIKAQLGTEAFF.

The table lists this clone with a few counts. The chain has TRBV15 and TRBJ1-1, with TRBD1 identical over 9 bases. The CDR3 has 14 residues. Germline V gene lookup returns CDR1 LNHNV and CDR2 YYDKDF (reference sequence). Trimming removed 8 bases from V and 1 base from J; junction bases left unmatched: 5. DNA for the CDR3: TGTGCCACCCAAGAGGGACAGGGGAACACTGAAGCTTTCTTT. Encoded protein: CATQEGQGNTEAFF.

The table lists this clone with a few counts. The J gene is TRBJ1-3, the V gene TRBV5-1; D is uncertain. Germline V lookup: CDR1 SGHRS, CDR2 YFSETQ. Trimming removed 4 bases at V and 1 base at J, with 12 bases between. This CDR3 contains 15 residues. The CDR3 is CASSPGGQSGNTIYF. The CDR3 region has the DNA TGCGCCAGCAGCCCCGGAGGTCAATCTGGAAACACCATATATTTT.

The chain combines TRBV6-1 with TRBJ1-3, with D maybe TRBD1 (6 bases). The CDR3 totals 14 residues. The germline V gene encodes CDR1 MNHNS and CDR2 SASEGT. The germline V and J ends were trimmed by 3 bases and 2 bases, with 8 bases remaining between them. The CDR3 DNA follows: TGTGCCAGCAGTGAGCCAGGGGCTGGAAACACCATATATTTT. Translation gives CASSEPGAGNTIYF.

The chain uses TRBV6-5 and TRBJ2-7; 8 nucleotides match TRBD1. Germline lookup yields CDR1 MNHEY and CDR2 SVGAGI. CDR3 length: 15 residues. V dropped 6 bases and J dropped 3; count of bases not matched to a gene: 10. CDR3 bases: TGTGCCAGCAGATTAGACAGGGGAATTCTCTACGAGCAGTACTTC. This gives the protein CASRLDRGILYEQYF.